The rows below give T cell receptor beta chains drawn from one sample of a study of blood T cell repertoires in COVID-19. Profiled with immunoSEQ multiplex PCR; TCRdb holds only in-frame clones, not every one. The sample includes 45,000 to 65,000 clones, roughly nine tenths of them seen just once. Sequenced material: peripheral blood. The receptors shown here come from a man at least 80 years old in a cohort sampled during active COVID-19. Both conserved end residues are part of each CDR3. A D gene is named only where the DNA matches it firmly. Where a row states a size, it is once, few, many or the class of an expanded clone; other rows omit it.

v_call: TRBV6-1; j_call: TRBJ2-3; d_call: TRBD2; clone_size: NA; cdr3_aa: CASSDLPSGVSTDTQYF; cdr3_nt: TGTGCCAGCAGTGATCTGCCTAGCGGGGTTAGCACAGATACGCAGTATTTT
v_call: TRBV5-4; j_call: TRBJ1-1; d_call: NA; clone_size: NA; cdr3_aa: CASSPPDSPLAFF; cdr3_nt: TGTGCCAGCAGCCCGCCGGACTCCCCGTTAGCTTTCTTT
v_call: TRBV15; j_call: TRBJ2-7; d_call: NA; clone_size: NA; cdr3_aa: CATSRGGNRAYEQYF; cdr3_nt: TGTGCCACCAGCAGAGGGGGAAACAGGGCCTACGAGCAGTACTTC
v_call: TRBV7-2; j_call: TRBJ2-2; d_call: TRBD2; clone_size: NA; cdr3_aa: CASSFSGTANTGELFF; cdr3_nt: TGTGCCAGCAGCTTCAGCGGGACGGCGAACACCGGGGAGCTGTTTTTT
v_call: TRBV27; j_call: TRBJ1-2; d_call: TRBD1; clone_size: NA; cdr3_aa: CASSFTGALEGYTF; cdr3_nt: TGTGCCAGCAGTTTTACAGGGGCTCTGGAGGGCTACACCTTC
v_call: TRBV4-1; j_call: TRBJ1-6; d_call: NA; clone_size: NA; cdr3_aa: CASSQVEGIYNSPLHF; cdr3_nt: TGCGCCAGCAGCCAAGTTGAGGGTATTTATAATTCACCCCTCCACTTT
v_call: TRBV7-2; j_call: TRBJ2-1; d_call: NA; clone_size: NA; cdr3_aa: CASSLEEQSSYNEQFF; cdr3_nt: TGTGCCAGCAGCTTAGAGGAACAGAGCTCCTACAATGAGCAGTTCTTC
v_call: TRBV6-6; j_call: TRBJ1-1; d_call: NA; clone_size: NA; cdr3_aa: CASNLQGWGTEAFF; cdr3_nt: TGTGCCAGCAACCTACAGGGATGGGGCACTGAAGCTTTCTTT
v_call: TRBV27; j_call: TRBJ1-2; d_call: NA; clone_size: NA; cdr3_aa: CASSSPGYGYTF; cdr3_nt: TGTGCCAGCAGTTCTCCAGGGTATGGCTACACCTTC
v_call: TRBV19; j_call: TRBJ1-5; d_call: TRBD1; clone_size: NA; cdr3_aa: CASSISPGGLSNQPQHF; cdr3_nt: TGTGCCAGTAGTATATCACCAGGGGGACTTAGCAATCAGCCCCAGCATTTT
v_call: TRBV27; j_call: TRBJ2-3; d_call: TRBD1; clone_size: few; cdr3_aa: CASSLSTGGLSDTQYF; cdr3_nt: TGTGCCAGCAGTTTATCGACAGGGGGCCTTTCAGATACGCAGTATTTT
v_call: TRBV5-1; j_call: TRBJ2-7; d_call: NA; clone_size: few; cdr3_aa: CASSLVFDRVNEQYF; cdr3_nt: TGCGCCAGCAGCTTGGTTTTCGATCGGGTGAACGAGCAGTACTTC
v_call: TRBV19; j_call: TRBJ1-2; d_call: TRBD1; clone_size: NA; cdr3_aa: CASSLQGAMGYGYTF; cdr3_nt: TGTGCCAGTAGTTTACAGGGGGCGATGGGCTATGGCTACACCTTC
v_call: TRBV5-4; j_call: TRBJ2-5; d_call: TRBD2; clone_size: NA; cdr3_aa: CASSFPGGGETQYF; cdr3_nt: TGTGCCAGCAGCTTCCCCGGGGGGGGAGAGACCCAGTACTTC
v_call: TRBV6-1; j_call: TRBJ2-7; d_call: TRBD2; clone_size: NA; cdr3_aa: CASSETSDVEQYF; cdr3_nt: TGTGCCAGCAGTGAGACTAGCGATGTCGAGCAGTACTTC
v_call: TRBV6-6; j_call: TRBJ1-3; d_call: NA; clone_size: NA; cdr3_aa: CASSRELTAGNTIYF; cdr3_nt: TGTGCCAGCAGTCGGGAACTGACAGCTGGAAACACCATATATTTT
v_call: TRBV29-1; j_call: TRBJ1-3; d_call: TRBD1; clone_size: NA; cdr3_aa: CSVTGEFGNTIYF; cdr3_nt: TGCAGCGTCACAGGGGAGTTCGGAAACACCATATATTTT
v_call: TRBV5-1; j_call: TRBJ2-3; d_call: NA; clone_size: once; cdr3_aa: CASSLGEASTDTQYF; cdr3_nt: TGCGCCAGCAGCTTGGGAGAGGCGAGCACAGATACGCAGTATTTT
v_call: TRBV2; j_call: TRBJ2-1; d_call: NA; clone_size: NA; cdr3_aa: CASRGGAGNEQFF; cdr3_nt: TGTGCCAGCAGAGGCGGGGCGGGCAATGAGCAGTTCTTC
v_call: TRBV6-5; j_call: TRBJ2-2; d_call: NA; clone_size: NA; cdr3_aa: CARVFRTDSYRGAVF; cdr3_nt: TGTGCCAGAGTTTTCCGGACAGATAGTTACCGGGGAGCTGTTTTT
v_call: TRBV21-1; j_call: TRBJ2-3; d_call: NA; clone_size: NA; cdr3_aa: CASSKEEEEGTDTQYF; cdr3_nt: TGTGCCAGCAGCAAAGAGGAGGAAGAGGGCACAGATACGCAGTATTTT
v_call: TRBV10-3; j_call: TRBJ2-1; d_call: TRBD2; clone_size: NA; cdr3_aa: CAISTSGKTYNEQFF; cdr3_nt: TGTGCCATCAGTACTAGCGGGAAGACGTACAATGAGCAGTTCTTC
v_call: TRBV24-1; j_call: TRBJ2-5; d_call: TRBD2; clone_size: NA; cdr3_aa: CATSDSGLAGGQETQYF; cdr3_nt: TGTGCCACCAGTGATTCGGGACTAGCGGGGGGGCAAGAGACCCAGTACTTC
v_call: TRBV7-2; j_call: TRBJ2-1; d_call: NA; clone_size: NA; cdr3_aa: CASSLGQAYNEQFF; cdr3_nt: TGTGCCAGCAGCTTAGGGCAGGCCTACAATGAGCAGTTCTTC
v_call: TRBV30; j_call: TRBJ2-3; d_call: TRBD2; clone_size: NA; cdr3_aa: CAWTIRGGSTSTDTQYF; cdr3_nt: TGTGCCTGGACCATTCGGGGGGGAAGTACTAGCACAGATACGCAGTATTTT
v_call: TRBV29-1; j_call: TRBJ2-2; d_call: NA; clone_size: NA; cdr3_aa: CSARGPANTGELFF; cdr3_nt: TGCAGCGCCCGTGGGCCAGCGAACACCGGGGAGCTGTTTTTT
v_call: TRBV6-5; j_call: TRBJ2-7; d_call: NA; clone_size: NA; cdr3_aa: CASSRTVGHYEQYF; cdr3_nt: TGTGCCAGCAGTCGGACAGTGGGGCACTACGAGCAGTACTTC
v_call: TRBV6-5; j_call: TRBJ2-7; d_call: TRBD1; clone_size: NA; cdr3_aa: CASSRDRVSYEQYF; cdr3_nt: TGTGCCAGCAGTAGGGACAGGGTATCCTACGAGCAGTACTTC
v_call: TRBV6-6; j_call: TRBJ2-1; d_call: TRBD1; clone_size: NA; cdr3_aa: CASSRDRGFDEQFF; cdr3_nt: TGTGCCAGCAGCAGGGACAGGGGCTTCGATGAGCAGTTCTTC
v_call: TRBV7-9; j_call: TRBJ1-1; d_call: NA; clone_size: NA; cdr3_aa: CASSLAPVMNTEAFF; cdr3_nt: TGTGCCAGCAGCTTAGCCCCAGTGATGAACACTGAAGCTTTCTTT
v_call: TRBV27; j_call: TRBJ2-3; d_call: NA; clone_size: NA; cdr3_aa: CASSLSPGKNTQYF; cdr3_nt: TGTGCCAGCAGTTTATCTCCAGGCAAAAATACGCAGTATTTT
v_call: TRBV27; j_call: TRBJ1-5; d_call: NA; clone_size: NA; cdr3_aa: CASSLAPFRPQHF; cdr3_nt: TGTGCCAGCAGTTTGGCCCCCTTTCGTCCCCAGCATTTT
v_call: TRBV24-1; j_call: TRBJ2-3; d_call: TRBD1; clone_size: NA; cdr3_aa: CATSDPRGLNTQYF; cdr3_nt: TGTGCCACCAGTGATCCCAGGGGGCTGAATACGCAGTATTTT
v_call: TRBV11-3; j_call: TRBJ2-7; d_call: TRBD2; clone_size: NA; cdr3_aa: CASSPPGTLAGRRSYEQYF; cdr3_nt: TGTGCCAGCAGCCCACCCGGGACGCTAGCGGGGAGGAGGTCCTACGAGCAGTACTTC
v_call: TRBV30; j_call: TRBJ1-2; d_call: NA; clone_size: NA; cdr3_aa: CAWSIPGEYGYTF; cdr3_nt: TGTGCCTGGAGTATCCCAGGCGAGTATGGCTACACCTTC
v_call: TRBV12-3/TRBV12-4; j_call: TRBJ1-5; d_call: NA; clone_size: few; cdr3_aa: CASRLRENQPQHF; cdr3_nt: TGTGCCAGCAGATTGAGGGAGAATCAGCCCCAGCATTTT
v_call: TRBV5-4; j_call: TRBJ1-1; d_call: NA; clone_size: NA; cdr3_aa: CASSFWGRGTEAFF; cdr3_nt: TGTGCCAGCAGCTTTTGGGGGAGGGGGACTGAAGCTTTCTTT
v_call: TRBV4-1; j_call: TRBJ1-2; d_call: NA; clone_size: NA; cdr3_aa: CASSPQGNGYTF; cdr3_nt: TGCGCCAGCAGCCCCCAGGGAAATGGCTACACCTTC
v_call: TRBV7-6; j_call: TRBJ2-1; d_call: NA; clone_size: NA; cdr3_aa: CASSSTESSYNEQFF; cdr3_nt: TGTGCCAGCAGCTCCACAGAGAGCTCCTACAATGAGCAGTTCTTC
v_call: TRBV5-1; j_call: TRBJ1-1; d_call: NA; clone_size: NA; cdr3_aa: CASSLGPDRLGTEAFF; cdr3_nt: TGCGCCAGCAGCTTGGGCCCAGACAGGCTCGGCACTGAAGCTTTCTTT
v_call: TRBV29-1; j_call: TRBJ1-1; d_call: NA; clone_size: NA; cdr3_aa: CSVVQSQDTEAFF; cdr3_nt: TGCAGCGTTGTACAGTCCCAGGACACTGAAGCTTTCTTT
v_call: TRBV5-6; j_call: TRBJ1-5; d_call: TRBD1; clone_size: NA; cdr3_aa: CASSHRGMSNQPQHF; cdr3_nt: TGTGCCAGCAGCCACAGGGGAATGAGCAATCAGCCCCAGCATTTT